One and the same sample provided the 32 T cell receptor beta chains below, sequenced in a study of blood T cell repertoires in COVID-19. This table comes from immunoSEQ multiplex PCR, and its TCRdb copy is limited to in-frame clones, with some not included. The sample records hundreds of thousands of clones, 85% to 90% being singletons. The sequencing input was PBMCs or T cells enriched from blood (not recorded which). These receptors all stem from a man aged 18 to 35 who had recovered from COVID-19.

V gene TRBV28 combines with J gene TRBJ1-1; D uncertain. Germline CDR1 and CDR2: MDHEN and SYDVKM. Trimming removed 3 bases from V and 1 base from J, with 9 bases in between. The CDR3 runs to 14 residues. DNA for the CDR3: TGTGCCAGCAGTTTGGCGAGGGCGAACACTGAAGCTTTCTTT. This encodes CASSLARANTEAFF.

The chain joins TRBV3-1 (or the pseudogene TRBV3-2) to TRBJ2-7; 7 bases agree with TRBD1. With V trimmed by 9 bases and J by 2 bases, 4 bases remained unmatched. There are 12 residues in the CDR3. The V gene's germline CDR1 is LGHDT and CDR2 YNNKEL (reference sequence). The CDR3 DNA reads as TGTGCCAGGGGACAGCGGACCTACGAGCAGTACTTC. It is translated as CARGQRTYEQYF.

The chain has TRBV28 and TRBJ1-1; possibly TRBD1 for D (6 bases). This CDR3 spans 11 amino acids. In germline, CDR1 is MDHEN, CDR2 SYDVKM. Between the trimmed V and J ends, which lost 10 bases and 11 bases, there was a span of 17 bases. The CDR3, as DNA: TGTGCCACCACACTGGGGGCTCTGGCTTTCTTT. Its translation: CATTLGALAFF.

This clone was observed a single time. The chain joins TRBV12-3 or TRBV12-4 to TRBJ2-1; weak D call: TRBD1 (5 bases). Trimming removed 5 bases from V and 8 bases from J, with 13 bases in between. This CDR3 has 13 residues. The CDR3 DNA is TGTGCCAGCAGTAGGGCAGGGCAGCATGAGCAGTTCTTC. It specifies CASSRAGQHEQFF.

This clone was counted once. The chain carries TRBV14 and TRBJ2-5; possible D gene TRBD2, 6 bases. Germline V lookup: CDR1 SGHDN, CDR2 FVKESK. V was trimmed by 1 base and J by 2 bases, leaving 17 bases between them. This CDR3 has 17 residues. CDR3 in amino acids: CASSQGPAGRVQETQYF. The CDR3, as DNA: TGTGCCAGCAGCCAAGGACCCGCGGGACGAGTACAAGAGACCCAGTACTTC.

This chain uses TRBV6-5 with TRBJ2-7; possibly TRBD2 for D (6 bases). The CDR3 is made up of 13 amino acids. In germline, CDR1 is MNHEY, CDR2 SVGAGI. V was trimmed by 8 bases and J by 3 bases, leaving 14 bases between them. CDR3 sequence reads: CASWASVSYEQYF. The CDR3 bases are TGTGCCAGCTGGGCTAGCGTCAGCTACGAGCAGTACTTC.

CDR3 amino acids: CAWTPAGQLYNEQFF. The CDR3 DNA follows: TGTGCCTGGACCCCGGCGGGACAGCTCTACAATGAGCAGTTCTTC. V usage is TRBV30 and J usage is TRBJ2-1; weak D call: TRBD1 (7 bases). The CDR3 loop spans 15 amino acids. Trimming pared 4 bases from V and 3 bases from J, leaving 16 bases between. Germline assignment: CDR1 GTSNPN and CDR2 SVGIG (reference sequence).

The chain links TRBV18 to TRBJ2-7; tentatively, D is TRBD1 (5 bases). This CDR3 has 16 residues. CDR1 and CDR2 from the germline V gene are KGHSH and LQKENI. The V end was cut by 2 bases, the J end by 1 base, with 15 bases between. This CDR3 is CASSPFSAQGSYEQYF. The CDR3 DNA sequence: TGTGCCAGCTCACCATTTTCAGCCCAGGGATCCTACGAGCAGTACTTC. Supplemented by reference TRBV18 and TRBJ2-7, the full variable domain reads NAGVMQNPRHLVRRRGQEARLRCSPMKGHSHVYWYRQLPEEGLKFMVYLQKENIIDESGMPKERFSAEFPKEGPSILRIQQVVRGDSAAYFCASSPFSAQGSYEQYFGPGTRLTVT.

The chain carries TRBV5-1 and TRBJ2-7; 7 bases are a match to TRBD2. After removal of 0 bases from V and 4 bases from J, the junction contained 7 bases not matched to a gene. Germline V gene data show CDR1 as SGHRS and CDR2 as YFSETQ. This CDR3 comprises 15 residues. The CDR3 here is CASSLAAGREYEQYF. The CDR3 DNA reads TGCGCCAGCAGCTTGGCAGCGGGAAGGGAGTACGAGCAGTACTTC.

The V and J genes are TRBV30 and TRBJ1-6; D ambiguous. Between the trimmed V and J ends, which lost 3 bases and 0 bases, there was a span of 27 bases. Looked up from germline, CDR1 is GTSNPN and CDR2 is SVGIG (reference sequence). The CDR3 sequence is 21 residues long. The CDR3 nucleotides read TGTGCCTGGAGACCCGGACTGTTACAGCGCATCGAAGGCTCCTATAATTCACCCCTCCACTTT. The encoded protein is CAWRPGLLQRIEGSYNSPLHF.

The J gene is TRBJ2-1, the V gene TRBV13, with 8 bases fitting TRBD2. V gave up 3 bases and J gave up 4 bases; unmatched junction bases: 2. CDR3 length equals 14 residues. Germline V gene data show CDR1 as PRHDT and CDR2 as FYEKMQ (reference sequence). CDR3 in DNA: TGTGCCAGCAGCTTGACGGGAGGGTACAATGAGCAGTTCTTC. It specifies CASSLTGGYNEQFF. The variable domain in full, completed from reference TRBV13 and TRBJ2-1, reads AAGVIQSPRHLIKEKRETATLKCYPIPRHDTVYWYQQGPGQDPQFLISFYEKMQSDKGSIPDRFSAQQFSDYHSELNMSSLELGDSALYFCASSLTGGYNEQFFGPGTRLTVL.

This clone has a single count. CDR3 coding DNA: TGTGCCAGCAGACCCCGGACAGGTATGAACACTGAAGCTTTCTTT. As protein: CASRPRTGMNTEAFF. The chain couples TRBV6-5 to TRBJ1-1, with TRBD1 matching 7 bases. The CDR3 has 15 residues. CDR1 MNHEY and CDR2 SVGAGI come from the germline V gene. V shed 6 bases, J shed 0 bases, and the junction held 7 bases outside the gene matches.

The rearrangement joins TRBV19 to TRBJ2-7; 7 bases map to TRBD1. Unmatched junction bases numbered 4, after V lost 4 bases and J lost 1 base. The CDR3 contains 14 residues. Germline lookup yields CDR1 LNHDA and CDR2 SQIVND (reference sequence). CDR3 sequence (DNA): TGTGCCAGTAGTACCTTGACAGGGTCCTACGAGCAGTACTTC. It is translated as CASSTLTGSYEQYF.

This chain connects TRBV2 to TRBJ2-5, with 8 positions matching TRBD1. V trimming: 2 bases; J trimming: 5 bases; junction bases outside the gene matches: 7. The CDR3 has 15 residues. Per the germline V gene, CDR1 is SNHLY and CDR2 is FYNNEI. CDR3 nucleotide sequence: TGTGCCAGCAGTGAATATGGACAGGGATTTGAGACCCAGTACTTC. The encoded protein is CASSEYGQGFETQYF.

This CDR3 is CASSQVTGDYGYTF. CDR3 bases: TGCGCCAGCAGCCAAGTGACAGGGGACTATGGCTACACCTTC. The chain combines TRBV4-1 with TRBJ1-2, with 8 nucleotides matching TRBD1. The trim removed 1 base at V and 3 bases at J, leaving 1 base unmatched. Looked up from germline, CDR1 is MGHRA and CDR2 is YSYEKL. The CDR3 is 14 residues long.

V gene TRBV12-5 combines with J gene TRBJ2-7, with 7 bases identical to TRBD1. This CDR3 is built from 17 residues. V gave up 0 bases and J gave up 3 bases; unmatched junction bases: 11. The germline V gene has CDR1 LGHNT and CDR2 FRNRAP. CDR3 in DNA: TGTGCTAGTGGTTTGGTACGAACAGGGGATTATCGCTACGAGCAGTACTTC. Protein sequence: CASGLVRTGDYRYEQYF.

The rearrangement joins TRBV5-5 to TRBJ1-2; 10 bases line up with TRBD1. With 3 bases clipped from V and 3 bases from J, the junction kept 5 bases outside the gene matches. This CDR3 comprises 15 residues. CDR1 and CDR2 from the germline V gene are SGHKS and YYEKEE (reference sequence). The CDR3 region is CASSSLTGGYYGYTF. CDR3 DNA: TGTGCCAGCAGCTCGCTGACAGGGGGCTACTATGGCTACACCTTC.

This rearrangement joins TRBV9 to TRBJ1-5; D gene unclear. The germline V gene has CDR1 SGDLS and CDR2 YYNGEE. V lost 4 bases and J 1 base, leaving 12 bases between the germline ends. The CDR3 sequence is 15 residues long. The CDR3 is CASSPSGSSNQPQHF. In nucleotides, the CDR3 is TGTGCCAGCAGCCCTTCCGGGTCAAGCAATCAGCCCCAGCATTTT.

A remark on this clone: Relative to the germline gene, one junction end is altered; a read error may explain this. V gene TRBV18 combines with J gene TRBJ1-1, with D uncertain. The CDR3 runs 14 residues. Germline CDR1 and CDR2: KGHSH and LQKENI. CDR3 sequence reads: CASSPISGNSEAFF. In DNA form, the CDR3 reads TGTGCCAGCTCACCAATCTCAGGAAACAGTGAAGCTTTCTTT.

This chain connects TRBV28 to TRBJ2-5; 13 bases align to TRBD2. The CDR3 has 16 amino acids. Trimming removed 4 bases from V and 5 bases from J; junction bases left unmatched: 7. From germline, CDR1 is MDHEN and CDR2 SYDVKM. CDR3 sequence: CASSSLGLAGVETQYF. CDR3 in DNA: TGTGCCAGCAGTTCCCTCGGACTAGCGGGAGTTGAGACCCAGTACTTC. Drawing the rest from reference TRBV28 and TRBJ2-5, the complete variable domain is DVKVTQSSRYLVKRTGEKVFLECVQDMDHENMFWYRQDPGLGLRLIYFSYDVKMKEKGDIPEGYSVSREKKERFSLILESASTNQTSMYLCASSSLGLAGVETQYFGPGTRLLVL.

This rearrangement joins TRBV4-3 to TRBJ2-1, with 7 positions matching TRBD2. V lost 1 base to trimming and J lost 0 bases; unmatched junction nucleotides: 0. Germline V CDR1 and CDR2: LGHNA, YSLEER. This CDR3 is built from 15 residues. CDR3 sequence (DNA): TGCGCCAGCAGCCAAGGCGGGAGCTCCTACAATGAGCAGTTCTTC. This sequence encodes CASSQGGSSYNEQFF.

V usage is TRBV4-1 and J usage is TRBJ2-3, with D perhaps TRBD2 (5 bases). CDR1 is MGHRA, CDR2 YSYEKL, per germline. Trimming took 2 bases from V and 3 from J, leaving 15 bases between them. This CDR3 is built from 16 residues. CDR3 DNA: TGCGCCAGCAGCCAACCCCTACCGGGAATGACAGATACGCAGTATTTT. Encoded protein: CASSQPLPGMTDTQYF.

This clone came up once. This chain links TRBV5-1 with TRBJ1-4; tentative D call: TRBD1 (5 bases). V was shortened by 3 bases and J by 5 bases, with 20 bases between the two germline ends. This CDR3 region has 17 residues. Per the germline V gene, CDR1 is SGHRS and CDR2 is YFSETQ. The CDR3 here is CASSSRLPRGGNEKLFF. DNA for the CDR3: TGCGCCAGCAGCTCCCGACTGCCTCGGGGGGGGAATGAAAAACTGTTTTTT.

The rearrangement links TRBV7-6 to TRBJ2-1; D might be TRBD1 (6 bases). Trimming removed 7 bases at V and 6 bases at J, with 16 bases between. Germline CDR1 SGHVS, CDR2 FNYEAQ. This CDR3 is 14 amino acids long. The CDR3 coding sequence is TGTGCCAGCACAATTAACAGGGTCAGCAATGAGCAGTTCTTC. Its translation is CASTINRVSNEQFF. The variable domain in full, with the rest retrieved from reference TRBV7-6 and TRBJ2-1, is GAGVSQSPRYKVTKRGQDVALRCDPISGHVSLYWYRQALGQGPEFLTYFNYEAQQDKSGLPNDRFSAERPEGSISTLTIQRTEQRDSAMYRCASTINRVSNEQFFGPGTRLTVL.

The chain couples TRBV28 to TRBJ1-5; 10 bases agree with TRBD1. V trimming: 8 bases; J trimming: 6 bases; junction bases outside the gene matches: 13. Per germline, CDR1 MDHEN and CDR2 SYDVKM. The CDR3 loop spans 16 amino acids. CDR3 region: CASETGGVRGSQPQHF. The CDR3 DNA reads TGTGCCAGCGAGACAGGGGGCGTACGGGGGAGTCAGCCCCAGCATTTT.

The V gene is TRBV10-3, the J gene TRBJ2-3; D is undetermined. The ends were cut back, 10 bases at V and 2 bases at J, with 16 bases in the middle. This CDR3 has 14 residues. The germline V gene encodes CDR1 ENHRY and CDR2 SYGVKD. CDR3 residues: CATSPQAITDTQYF. The CDR3 nucleotides read TGTGCCACCTCCCCCCAAGCGATCACAGATACGCAGTATTTT.

The rearrangement joins TRBV2 to TRBJ1-4; a weak D match, TRBD1 (5 bases). V shed 7 bases and J shed 3 bases, with 18 bases lying between them. The CDR3 consists of 16 residues. Germline V gene sequence: CDR1 SNHLY, CDR2 FYNNEI. The CDR3 here is CASTNWGEGANEKLFF. Written as DNA, the CDR3 is TGTGCCAGCACCAATTGGGGGGAGGGAGCTAATGAAAAACTGTTTTTT. Complete variable domain (other parts from reference TRBV2 and TRBJ1-4): EPEVTQTPSHQVTQMGQEVILRCVPISNHLYFYWYRQILGQKVEFLVSFYNNEISEKSEIFDDQFSVERPDGSNFTLKIRSTKLEDSAMYFCASTNWGEGANEKLFFGSGTQLSVL.

The chain links TRBV14 to TRBJ1-1; D not resolved. The V end was cut by 9 bases, the J end by 1 base, with 9 bases between. Per the germline V gene, CDR1 is SGHDN and CDR2 is FVKESK. CDR3 length equals 12 residues. For the CDR3, the DNA is TGTGCCAGTAGAGATTCGAACACTGAAGCTTTCTTT. Translation gives CASRDSNTEAFF.

The chain links TRBV28 to TRBJ1-5, with a possible D match to TRBD1 (6 bases). Germline lookup yields CDR1 MDHEN and CDR2 SYDVKM. Trimming pared 7 bases from V and 3 bases from J, leaving 16 bases between. The CDR3 length is 15 residues. Written as DNA, the CDR3 is TGTGCCAGCACCCTATACAGGGCCTTCAATCAGCCCCAGCATTTT. This translates into CASTLYRAFNQPQHF.

Comments on this clone: The junction shows a germline mismatch at one end, possibly a read error. V and J are TRBV28 and TRBJ2-1; weak D call: TRBD1 (6 bases). The CDR3 loop spans 14 amino acids. Germline CDR1 reads MDHEN; CDR2 reads SYDVKM. The CDR3 nucleotides are TGTGCCAGCAGTTTCCTTCCTTCCCTACAGGGATACGTCTTC. Protein: CASSFLPSLQGYVF. Drawing the rest from reference TRBV28 and TRBJ2-1, the complete variable domain is DVKVTQSSRYLVKRTGEKVFLECVQDMDHENMFWYRQDPGLGLRLIYFSYDVKMKEKGDIPEGYSVSREKKERFSLILESASTNQTSMYLCASSFLPSLQGYVFGPGTRLTVL.

The chain employs TRBV7-9 and TRBJ2-7; no clear D gene. CDR3 length equals 12 residues. The V and J ends lost 2 bases and 6 bases respectively, with 8 bases between them. CDR1 and CDR2 from the germline V gene are SEHNR and FQNEAQ (reference sequence). The CDR3 region has the DNA TGTGCCAGCAGCTTATTATTCCCCGAGCAGTACTTC. Its translation: CASSLLFPEQYF. The complete variable domain, with remaining parts taken from reference TRBV7-9 and TRBJ2-7, reads DTGVSQNPRHKITKRGQNVTFRCDPISEHNRLYWYRQTLGQGPEFLTYFQNEAQLEKSRLLSDRFSAERPKGSFSTLEIQRTEQGDSAMYLCASSLLFPEQYFGPGTRLTVT.

The chain has TRBV7-9 and TRBJ1-1, with TRBD1 as a possible D gene (6 bases). The V gene's germline CDR1 is SEHNR and CDR2 FQNEAQ (reference sequence). The CDR3 runs to 13 residues. V lost 7 bases and J 1 base, leaving 10 bases between the germline ends. CDR3: CASTSQGNTEAFF. The CDR3 bases are TGTGCCAGCACCTCACAGGGGAACACTGAAGCTTTCTTT.